This T cell receptor (beta chain) was sequenced for a study of Ad26.COV2.S vaccination and SARS-CoV-2 variants. Study in general: Once, or twice with 56 days between doses, Ad26.COV2.S was given intramuscularly.

Assay used: immunoSEQ multiplex PCR; TCRdb lists only in-frame clones, some missing. The sample gives hundreds of thousands of clones, roughly nine tenths of which show up once; 1.5% is in the top ten. Treatment reported: roughly 18 received Ad26.COV2.S at low or high dose, single or two shots; several received placebo; per-sample allocation not given. Repertoires come from day 63 after the first vaccine or placebo injection. CDR3 length equals 16 residues. Germline lookup yields CDR1 SGHVS and CDR2 FNYEAQ. With 3 bases removed from V and 1 base from J, the gap between germline ends came to 14 bases.

This chain uses TRBV7-6 with TRBJ2-3; D may be TRBD1 or TRBD2 (6 bases each). Here the sequenced sample was peripheral blood, taken in a trial of Ad26.COV2.S vaccine versus placebo. This TCR was sampled from a person aged 18-60 years who received the Ad26.COV2.S COVID-19 vaccine or a placebo. CDR3 sequence reads: CASSLGRGQRTDTQYF. Written as DNA, the CDR3 is TGTGCCAGCAGCTTGGGACGGGGGCAACGCACAGATACGCAGTATTTT. Full variable domain (outside the CDR3, taken from reference TRBV7-6 and TRBJ2-3): GAGVSQSPRYKVTKRGQDVALRCDPISGHVSLYWYRQALGQGPEFLTYFNYEAQQDKSGLPNDRFSAERPEGSISTLTIQRTEQRDSAMYRCASSLGRGQRTDTQYFGPGTRLTVL.